The sequence of this TCR beta chain was determined in a study of beta chain features in type 1 diabetes. This CDR3 is built from 16 residues. Germline CDR1 reads SGDLS; CDR2 reads YYNGEE. V was pared by 2 bases and J by 3 bases, with 15 bases between. The study's findings and limits: A moderate, significant TCRB CDR3 shortening appeared in type 1 diabetes across four CD4+ subsets.

Naive, central memory, regulatory and stem cell-like memory cells within the CD4+ compartment were sorted using CD45RO/CCR7/CD25/CD127/CD95/CD27. Of the isolated RNA, all was reverse transcribed, and so the sequenced material was expressed TCRB transcripts. TCRdb keeps only in-frame clones here, not all; method: immunoSEQ multiplex PCR. This sample yields around 310,000 clones, of which approximately 12% are seen a single time; 0.015% belongs to the top ten. As to this clone: Its antigen remains unknown.

J is TRBJ2-1 and V is TRBV9; D may be TRBD2 (6 bases). The source of this sequence is a woman aged 18-29 years with type 1 diabetes. The sample consisted of naive CD4+ T cells from blood. In DNA, the CDR3 is TGTGCCAGCAGCGTCAACGCCCTCGGGGGCTACAATGAGCAGTTCTTC. It codes for CASSVNALGGYNEQFF.